The rows below give T cell receptor beta chains drawn from one sample of a study of blood T cell repertoires in COVID-19. TCRdb keeps only in-frame clones here, not all; method: immunoSEQ multiplex PCR. The sample consists of about 140,000 clones, less than 90% of them appearing once. The sample was PBMCs or T cells enriched from blood (not recorded which). These receptors were taken from a man between 35 and 55 years old with acute COVID-19. CDR3s include the opening cysteine and the closing phenylalanine or tryptophan. D genes are given only for firm matches. The size field is filled for only some rows; it gives once, few, many or a size class.

J gene,clone size,D gene,V gene,CDR3 DNA,CDR3 protein
TRBJ1-6,-,TRBD1,TRBV5-6,TGTGCCAGCAGCTTGGGACAGGGGTCGTGGCGGTCACCCCTCCACTTT,CASSLGQGSWRSPLHF
TRBJ1-1,-,TRBD1,TRBV7-9,TGTGCCAGCAGCCCTTGGACAGGGCAGACTGAAGCTTTCTTT,CASSPWTGQTEAFF
TRBJ2-7,-,TRBD2,TRBV28,TGTGCCAGCAGTTTATTTCTAGCGGGGACCTCCTACGAGCAGTACTTC,CASSLFLAGTSYEQYF
TRBJ2-5,-,-,TRBV3-1/TRBV3-2,TGTGCCAGCAGCCAAGACCGGCGGTCCAGAGTGGGGACCCAGTACTTC,CASSQDRRSRVGTQYF
TRBJ1-6,-,-,TRBV20-1,TGCAGTGCTAGTTTTATGAGCTCCTATAATTCACCCCTCCACTTT,CSASFMSSYNSPLHF
TRBJ1-6,-,-,TRBV19,TGTGCCAGTAGTATTGGACAGAGATCAACCCTCCACTTT,CASSIGQRSTLHF
TRBJ2-1,-,-,TRBV11-2,TGTGCCAGCAGCTTAGTAGTGGGCTCGAATGAGCAGTTCTTC,CASSLVVGSNEQFF
TRBJ2-2,few,TRBD1,TRBV14,TGTGCCGGTCAAGGGGGCCCGGTACGAACCGGGGAGCTGTTTTTT,CAGQGGPVRTGELFF
TRBJ2-7,-,-,TRBV2,TGTGCCATCATCATAGCCTCCTACGAGCAGTACTTC,CAIIIASYEQYF
TRBJ2-1,-,TRBD2,TRBV29-1,TGCAGCGTTGAAGTCAGGGGCGTTGTAGCGGGAGACAGTCTGTATGATGAGCAGTTCTTC,CSVEVRGVVAGDSLYDEQFF
TRBJ2-6,once,-,TRBV19,TGTGCCAGTAGTCAGGACAGTTCGGACTCTGGGGCCAACGTCCTGACTTTC,CASSQDSSDSGANVLTF
TRBJ2-7,-,TRBD1,TRBV15,TGTGCCACCAGCAGAGACCCGGGACAGTTCTACGAGCAGTACTTC,CATSRDPGQFYEQYF
TRBJ1-1,-,-,TRBV11-2,TGTGCCAGCAGCTTACTCCGGGGGGGGGCATACACTGAAGCTTTCTTT,CASSLLRGGAYTEAFF
TRBJ2-1,-,TRBD2,TRBV11-2,TGTGCCAGCAGCTTAGAGGTTGTGGCTAGCGGTGAGCAGTTCTTC,CASSLEVVASGEQFF
TRBJ2-4,-,TRBD1,TRBV19,TGTGCCAGCCGACAGGGGAACATTCAGTACTTC,CASRQGNIQYF
TRBJ2-7,once,TRBD1,TRBV11-3,TGTGCCAGCAGCTTCAGACGGGACAGAAAACGCTACGAGCAGTACTTC,CASSFRRDRKRYEQYF
TRBJ1-4,-,TRBD1,TRBV30,TGTGAAGGACAGGCGAATGAAAAACTGTTTTTT,CEGQANEKLFF
TRBJ2-3,-,TRBD2,TRBV28,TGTGCCAGCAGTTCCTCGACTAGCGAGGATACGCAGTATTTT,CASSSSTSEDTQYF
TRBJ2-2,-,-,TRBV11-2,TGTGCCAGCAGCCGGGAGCTAAGGGGGGAGCTGTTTTTT,CASSRELRGELFF
TRBJ1-1,-,-,TRBV6-5,TGTGCCACTTTCCTATCGTTCGGTTACACTGAAGCTTTCTTT,CATFLSFGYTEAFF